The 21 T cell receptor beta chains listed next were all sequenced from one sample in a study of shared clonotypes between healthy human individuals. The protocol was immunoSEQ multiplex PCR, while the TCRdb copy is restricted to in-frame clones and leaves out a portion. The sample includes 2 million to 2.5 million clones, about 93% of them seen just once. Positive CCR7 selection of CD45RO-negative cells yielded the naive CD8 cells, and terminally differentiated effector memory CD45RA+ cells were excluded. What was sequenced was naive CD8+ T cells from PBMCs. The receptors derive from a man aged 18 to 30 in good health. Some clones in this sample may be carry-over from other donors' samples.

This chain connects TRBV4-3 to TRBJ2-7, with D uncertain. The V gene's germline CDR1 is LGHNA and CDR2 YSLEER. This CDR3 has 15 amino acids. The V end lost 1 base, the J end lost 4 bases, and 14 bases lay between the germline ends. The CDR3 DNA is TGCGCCAGCAGCCAAGGGACGGCTGCTGGGTACGAGCAGTACTTC. This gives the protein CASSQGTAAGYEQYF.

The chain links TRBV19 to TRBJ2-7; 11 bases align to TRBD1. In germline, CDR1 is LNHDA, CDR2 SQIVND (reference sequence). The CDR3 covers 15 residues. Germline trimming cut 1 base from V and 3 bases from J; bases unmatched to any gene: 2. The CDR3 reads CASSIGTGGIYEQYF. The CDR3 DNA reads as TGTGCCAGTAGTATAGGGACAGGGGGCATCTACGAGCAGTACTTC.

The chain's CDR3 is CASSHEPGTTEAFF. Here the CDR3 DNA reads TGCGCCAGCAGCCACGAGCCTGGGACCACTGAAGCTTTCTTT. The chain combines TRBV4-1 with TRBJ1-1, with D perhaps TRBD1 (5 bases). V lost 3 bases to trimming and J lost 4 bases, with 12 bases between them. Germline V gene lookup returns CDR1 MGHRA and CDR2 YSYEKL. This CDR3 comprises 14 residues.

The chain is built from TRBV11-2 and TRBJ2-2; D possibly corresponds to TRBD2 (6 bases). This CDR3 is 18 amino acids long. V lost 2 bases to trimming and J lost 7 bases, with 23 bases between them. Germline V lookup: CDR1 SGHAT, CDR2 FQNNGV. Written as DNA, the CDR3 is TGTGCCAGCAGCTTATCAAATAGTGCGGGGAGGTTTATCGGGGAGCTGTTTTTT. Translated: CASSLSNSAGRFIGELFF.

The chain carries TRBV5-1 and TRBJ2-7; possible D gene TRBD1, 5 bases. The length of the CDR3 is 14 residues. The germline V gene has CDR1 SGHRS and CDR2 YFSETQ. V was shortened by 5 bases and J by 4 bases, with 16 bases between the two germline ends. Here the CDR3 reads CASRQTWGAYEQYF. In DNA, the CDR3 is TGCGCCAGCAGGCAGACATGGGGCGCGTACGAGCAGTACTTC.

The J gene is TRBJ1-2, the V gene TRBV10-3; 9 nucleotides line up with TRBD1. V gave up 3 bases and J gave up 4 bases; unmatched junction bases: 9. This CDR3 comprises 16 residues. Germline CDR1 reads ENHRY; CDR2 reads SYGVKD. The CDR3, as DNA: TGTGCCATCAGTGACCACACAGGGGGCGGTAGCTATGGCTACACCTTC. Amino acid sequence: CAISDHTGGGSYGYTF.

This clone was seen a single time. V and J are TRBV28 and TRBJ2-2; D is unclear. Trimming stripped 4 bases from V and 2 bases from J, with 8 bases between. The CDR3 totals 14 residues. Germline values: CDR1 MDHEN, CDR2 SYDVKM. CDR3 residues: CASSYLENTGELFF. The CDR3 bases are TGTGCCAGCAGTTACTTAGAAAACACCGGGGAGCTGTTTTTT.

The chain recombines TRBV7-9 with TRBJ1-3; no reliable D call. Germline values: CDR1 SEHNR, CDR2 FQNEAQ (reference sequence). Deletions cut 1 base from V and 8 bases from J, with 3 bases between. The CDR3 is 11 residues long. The CDR3: CASSLEDTIYF. The CDR3 region has the DNA TGTGCCAGCAGCTTAGAGGACACCATATATTTT.

This rearrangement joins TRBV5-1 to TRBJ2-7; TRBD2 aligns across 11 bases. The CDR3 runs to 18 residues. The junction had 9 bases not matched to a gene; V was cut back by 0 bases and J by 1 base. Germline loops: CDR1 SGHRS, CDR2 YFSETQ. This chain's CDR3 is CASSLEVSGRAGSYEQYF. In DNA, the CDR3 is TGCGCCAGCAGCTTGGAAGTTAGCGGGAGGGCCGGGTCCTACGAGCAGTACTTC.

This clone was recorded only once. The chain employs TRBV7-6 and TRBJ2-7, with TRBD2 identical over 8 bases. This CDR3 has 14 residues. V gave up 2 bases and J gave up 7 bases; unmatched junction bases: 7. From germline, CDR1 is SGHVS and CDR2 FNYEAQ. CDR3 loop: CASSLNGRAKEQYF. CDR3 DNA: TGTGCCAGCAGCTTAAACGGGAGGGCCAAGGAGCAGTACTTC.

This rearrangement joins TRBV5-1 to TRBJ2-1, with a possible D match to TRBD2 (6 bases). V lost 3 bases, J lost 5 bases, and 15 bases lay in between. Germline V gives CDR1 SGHRS, CDR2 YFSETQ. This CDR3 region has 15 residues. The CDR3, as DNA: TGCGCCAGCAGCTCCCGTCCAGGGACTGACAATGAGCAGTTCTTC. Translation gives CASSSRPGTDNEQFF.

The CDR3: CASSPGTGPYEQYF. The CDR3 DNA is TGCGCCAGCAGCCCAGGGACAGGGCCCTACGAGCAGTACTTC. The gene calls are TRBV5-1 and TRBJ2-7, with 9 bases aligning to TRBD1. The V gene's germline CDR1 is SGHRS and CDR2 YFSETQ. V trimming: 4 bases; J trimming: 2 bases; junction bases outside the gene matches: 4. The CDR3 totals 14 residues.

This CDR3 reads CASRRSWFLRRGKLGYTF. CDR3 in DNA: TGTGCCAGCAGGCGAAGTTGGTTTCTCAGAAGGGGGAAGCTCGGCTACACCTTC. The chain employs TRBV7-9 and TRBJ1-2, with a tentative D call TRBD1 (6 bases). Germline V gene data show CDR1 as SEHNR and CDR2 as FQNEAQ (reference sequence). V lost 6 bases to trimming and J lost 8 bases, with 31 bases between them. The CDR3 is 18 residues long.

The V and J genes are TRBV27 and TRBJ2-7, with unresolved D. V lost 1 base and J lost 5, with 15 bases in between. Germline V gene sequence: CDR1 MNHEY, CDR2 SMNVEV (reference sequence). The CDR3 contains 15 residues. This chain's CDR3 is CASSLLMYQSNEQYF. The CDR3 DNA reads TGTGCCAGCAGTTTATTAATGTATCAGAGTAACGAGCAGTACTTC.

In the case of this clone: This sample includes further DNA sequences coding for the same CDR3. The V call is TRBV14, the J call TRBJ2-7, with TRBD2 matching over 10 bases. V was clipped by 1 base and J by 2 bases; unmatched bases: 2. Germline values: CDR1 SGHDN, CDR2 FVKESK. There are 15 residues in the CDR3. As DNA, the CDR3 is TGTGCCAGCAGCCAAGGAGCGGGAGGGCCCTACGAGCAGTACTTC. This gives the protein CASSQGAGGPYEQYF.

V and J are TRBV10-3 and TRBJ1-2; TRBD1 might be the D (5 bases). The CDR3 is 15 amino acids. Trimming stripped 0 bases from V and 8 bases from J, with 16 bases between. From germline, CDR1 is ENHRY and CDR2 SYGVKD. The CDR3 loop reads CAISESRQPTEGYTF. The CDR3 DNA sequence: TGTGCCATCAGTGAGTCACGACAGCCCACGGAGGGCTACACCTTC.

The J gene is TRBJ2-1, the V gene TRBV6-5; D might be TRBD2 (5 bases). The germline CDR1 and CDR2 sequences are MNHEY and SVGAGI. This CDR3 is built from 14 residues. V shed 6 bases and J shed 2 bases, with 11 bases lying between them. Written as DNA, the CDR3 is TGTGCCAGCAGCGACACTAGTCCCTACAATGAGCAGTTCTTC. Residues: CASSDTSPYNEQFF.

The rearrangement links TRBV4-1 to TRBJ1-5, with D perhaps matching TRBD1 (6 bases). The CDR3 totals 14 residues. Germline assignment: CDR1 MGHRA and CDR2 YSYEKL. V gave up 2 bases and J gave up 4 bases, with 9 bases separating them. The CDR3 DNA follows: TGCGCCAGCAGCCAAAGGGGGACGAATCAGCCCCAGCATTTT. It is translated as CASSQRGTNQPQHF.

This sequence joins TRBV9 and TRBJ2-2; D possibly corresponds to TRBD1 (6 bases). V lost 1 base, J lost 4 bases, and 11 bases lay in between. The CDR3 extends over 15 amino acids. The germline V gene has CDR1 SGDLS and CDR2 YYNGEE. CDR3 loop: CASSVWGPTTGELFF. CDR3 in DNA: TGTGCCAGCAGCGTATGGGGGCCCACCACCGGGGAGCTGTTTTTT. The complete variable domain, with remaining parts taken from reference TRBV9 and TRBJ2-2, reads DSGVTQTPKHLITATGQRVTLRCSPRSGDLSVYWYQQSLDQGLQFLIQYYNGEERAKGNILERFSAQQFPDLHSELNLSSLELGDSALYFCASSVWGPTTGELFFGEGSRLTVL.

The gene calls are TRBV7-9 and TRBJ2-2, with 12 bases aligning to TRBD2. The V gene's germline CDR1 is SEHNR and CDR2 FQNEAQ (reference sequence). CDR3 length: 17 residues. The V segment lost 4 bases and the J segment 5 bases; nucleotides outside the gene matches: 8. The CDR3 is CASSSGLAGGPTGELFF. The CDR3 nucleotides are TGTGCCAGCAGCTCAGGTCTAGCGGGAGGGCCGACCGGGGAGCTGTTTTTT.

V gene TRBV9 combines with J gene TRBJ2-2, with TRBD1 matching 10 bases. The CDR3 spans 16 residues. J lost 4 bases, V lost 1 base, and 4 bases had no gene match. Germline V gene lookup returns CDR1 SGDLS and CDR2 YYNGEE. The CDR3 here is CASSVPRTGGTGELFF. The CDR3 DNA reads TGTGCCAGCAGCGTACCCCGGACAGGGGGCACCGGGGAGCTGTTTTTT.